This TCR beta chain is drawn from a study of T cells in Graves' hyperthyroidism and ophthalmopathy. Notes on the study in general: The model predicted ophthalmopathy a median around 6.5 months before onset.

The PBMCs were sourced from fresh peripheral blood (about 10 ml). RNA transcripts yielded amplified TCR beta CDR3 regions. In the first-round RT-PCR of the TCR CDR3, the HTBI primer set was used. From the multiplex PCR reads, TCRdb called clonotypes with MiXCR, one entry per CDR3 protein. The repertoire holds 30,000 to 40,000 distinct CDR3 sequences, with 50% to 55% as singletons. About this clonotype itself: Its antigen is undetermined.

The CDR3 covers 13 residues. Germline assignment: CDR1 SNHLY and CDR2 FYNNEI. The chain has TRBV2 and TRBJ2-3; weak D call: TRBD2 (5 bases). The DNA end is a closer match to TRBJ2-2, so the J assignment may be wrong. The sample was blood. The clonotype comes from a man between 40 and 49 years old with Graves' ophthalmopathy. CDR3 in DNA: TGTGCCAGCAGGGCCGGGAAGACCGGGGAGCTGTTTTTT. As protein: CASRAGKTGELFF.